Shown below are 2 T cell receptor beta chains from a single sample sequenced in a study of blood T cell repertoires in COVID-19. Profiling relied on immunoSEQ multiplex PCR, and the TCRdb table lists in-frame clones only, not all of them. The sample lists fewer than 110,000 clones, approximately 90% occurring once. Material for sequencing was peripheral blood. These receptors were obtained from a man aged 45-65 years with active or convalescent COVID-19.

The chain couples TRBV7-9 to TRBJ2-1; 12 bases are a match to TRBD2. The germline V gene has CDR1 SEHNR and CDR2 FQNEAQ (reference sequence). V was clipped by 7 bases and J by 7 bases; unmatched bases: 8. The CDR3 is made up of 15 amino acids. Here the CDR3 DNA reads TGTGCCAGCACCCTACTAGCGGGAGGTAGAAATGAGCAGTTCTTC. Its translation is CASTLLAGGRNEQFF.

The V and J genes are TRBV6-5 and TRBJ2-7; TRBD1 matches 12 bases. The CDR3 spans 15 residues. V lost 2 bases to trimming and J lost 6 bases; unmatched junction nucleotides: 5. The germline V gene has CDR1 MNHEY and CDR2 SVGAGI. The CDR3 nucleotides read TGTGCCAGCAGTTACATGGGACAGGGGGCCTCCGAGCAGTACTTC. It is translated as CASSYMGQGASEQYF.